The present T cell receptor beta chain was sequenced within a study of blood T cells in healthy people across ages. Germline CDR1 reads KGHDR; CDR2 reads SFDVKD. The J segment lost 7 bases and the V segment lost 5 bases, leaving 2 bases of the junction unmatched. The CDR3 is 13 residues long. This clonotype was found many times. Then a second PCR, running about 6 to 11 cycles, was carried out with a sample-barcoded 5' primer and a J-beta primer mix. TCRdb independently ran MiXCR on the 5' RACE reads; one entry per CDR3 protein. The sample contains 1.5 million to 2 million distinct CDR3 sequences, 35% to 50% of which appear only once.

V is TRBV24-1 and J is TRBJ2-1; TRBD2 agrees at 9 bases. What was sequenced was blood. This TCR was sampled from a human donor in good health. CDR3 loop: CATSGLAGNEQFF. The CDR3 DNA reads TGTGCCACCAGTGGGCTAGCGGGGAATGAGCAGTTCTTC.